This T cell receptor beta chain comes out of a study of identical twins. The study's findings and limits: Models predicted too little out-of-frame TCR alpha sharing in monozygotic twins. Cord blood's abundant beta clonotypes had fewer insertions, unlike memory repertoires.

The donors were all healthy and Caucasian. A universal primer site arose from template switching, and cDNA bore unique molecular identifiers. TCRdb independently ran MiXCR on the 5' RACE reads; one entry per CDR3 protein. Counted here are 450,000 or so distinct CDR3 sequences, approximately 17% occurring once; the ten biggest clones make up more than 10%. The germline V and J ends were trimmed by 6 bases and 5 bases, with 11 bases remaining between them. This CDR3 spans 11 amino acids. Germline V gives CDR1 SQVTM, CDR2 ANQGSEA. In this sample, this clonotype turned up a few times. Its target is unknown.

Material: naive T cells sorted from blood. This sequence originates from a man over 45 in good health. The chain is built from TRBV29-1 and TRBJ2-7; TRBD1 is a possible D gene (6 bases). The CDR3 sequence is CSVPTGNEQYF. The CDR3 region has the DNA TGCAGCGTCCCAACAGGGAACGAGCAGTACTTC.